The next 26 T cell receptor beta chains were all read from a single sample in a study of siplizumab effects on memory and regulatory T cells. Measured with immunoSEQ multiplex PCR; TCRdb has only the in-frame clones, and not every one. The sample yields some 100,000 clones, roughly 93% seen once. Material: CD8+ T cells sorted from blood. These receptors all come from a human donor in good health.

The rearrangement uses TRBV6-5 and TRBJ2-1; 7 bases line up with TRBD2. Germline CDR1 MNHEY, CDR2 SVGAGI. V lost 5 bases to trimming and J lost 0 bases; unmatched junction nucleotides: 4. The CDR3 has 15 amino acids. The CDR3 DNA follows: TGTGCCAGCAGTCTAGCGGACGTCTCCTACAATGAGCAGTTCTTC. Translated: CASSLADVSYNEQFF.

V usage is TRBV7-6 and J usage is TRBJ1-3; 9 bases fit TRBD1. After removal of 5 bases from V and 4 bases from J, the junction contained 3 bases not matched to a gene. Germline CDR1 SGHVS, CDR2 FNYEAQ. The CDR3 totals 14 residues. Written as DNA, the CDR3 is TGTGCCAGCAGCAGGACAGGGGTGGGAAACACCATATATTTT. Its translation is CASSRTGVGNTIYF.

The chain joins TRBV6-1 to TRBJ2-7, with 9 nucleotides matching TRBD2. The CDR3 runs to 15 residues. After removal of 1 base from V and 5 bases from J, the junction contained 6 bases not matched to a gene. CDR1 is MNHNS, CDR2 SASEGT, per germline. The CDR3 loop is CASSEVSSGSNEQYF. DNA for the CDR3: TGTGCCAGCAGTGAAGTAAGTAGCGGGAGTAACGAGCAGTACTTC.

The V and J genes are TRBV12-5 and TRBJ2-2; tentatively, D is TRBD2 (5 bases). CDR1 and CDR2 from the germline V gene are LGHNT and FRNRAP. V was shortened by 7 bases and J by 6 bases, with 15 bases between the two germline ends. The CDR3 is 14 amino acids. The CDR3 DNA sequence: TGTGCTAGTGACCCCGCGGCGGGCCCCGGGGAGCTGTTTTTT. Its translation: CASDPAAGPGELFF.

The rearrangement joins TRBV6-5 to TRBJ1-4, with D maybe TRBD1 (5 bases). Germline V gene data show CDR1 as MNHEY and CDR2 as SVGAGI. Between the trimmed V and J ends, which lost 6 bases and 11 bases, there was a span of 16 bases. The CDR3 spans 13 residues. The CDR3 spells CASSETQGRKLFF. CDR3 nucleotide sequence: TGTGCCAGCAGCGAAACCCAGGGAAGGAAACTGTTTTTT.

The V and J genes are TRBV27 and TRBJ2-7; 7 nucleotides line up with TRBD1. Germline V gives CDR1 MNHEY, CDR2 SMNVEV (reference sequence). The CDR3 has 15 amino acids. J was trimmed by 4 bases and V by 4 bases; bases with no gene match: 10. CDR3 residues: CASSSGRTGLYEQYF. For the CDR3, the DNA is TGTGCCAGCAGTTCCGGAAGGACAGGCCTATACGAGCAGTACTTC.

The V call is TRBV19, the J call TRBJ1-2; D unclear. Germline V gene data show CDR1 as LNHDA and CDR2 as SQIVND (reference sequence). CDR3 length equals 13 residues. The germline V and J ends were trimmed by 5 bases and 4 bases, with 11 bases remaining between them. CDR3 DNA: TGTGCCAGTAGTCCCGGGATTTTCTATGGCTACACCTTC. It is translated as CASSPGIFYGYTF. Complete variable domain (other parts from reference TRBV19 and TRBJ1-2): DGGITQSPKYLFRKEGQNVTLSCEQNLNHDAMYWYRQDPGQGLRLIYYSQIVNDFQKGDIAEGYSVSREKKESFPLTVTSAQKNPTAFYLCASSPGIFYGYTFGSGTRLTVV.

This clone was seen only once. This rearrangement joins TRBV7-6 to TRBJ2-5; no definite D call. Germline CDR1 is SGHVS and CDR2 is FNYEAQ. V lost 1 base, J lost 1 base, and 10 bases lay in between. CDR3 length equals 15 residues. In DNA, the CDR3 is TGTGCCAGCAGCTTAGATTGGACCATCCAAGAGACCCAGTACTTC. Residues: CASSLDWTIQETQYF.

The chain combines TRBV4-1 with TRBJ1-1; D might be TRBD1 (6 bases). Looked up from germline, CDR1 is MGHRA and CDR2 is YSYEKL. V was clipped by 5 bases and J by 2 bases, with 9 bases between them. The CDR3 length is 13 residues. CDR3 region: CASSNRANTEAFF. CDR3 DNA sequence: TGCGCCAGCAGCAACAGGGCCAACACTGAAGCTTTCTTT.

The CDR3 sequence is CASSVGGALGTEAFF. CDR3 sequence (DNA): TGTGCCAGCAGCGTAGGAGGGGCGTTGGGTACTGAAGCTTTCTTT. The chain carries TRBV9 and TRBJ1-1; TRBD1 might be the D (5 bases). Deletions cut 0 bases from V and 5 bases from J, with 14 bases between. This CDR3 is built from 15 residues. Germline CDR1 and CDR2: SGDLS and YYNGEE.

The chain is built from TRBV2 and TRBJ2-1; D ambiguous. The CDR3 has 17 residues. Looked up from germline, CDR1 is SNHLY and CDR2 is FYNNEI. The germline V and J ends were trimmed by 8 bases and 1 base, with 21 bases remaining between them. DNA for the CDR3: TGTGCCAGCTCGGAGACCCACCTAGGTCTTTCCTACAATGAGCAGTTCTTC. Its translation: CASSETHLGLSYNEQFF.

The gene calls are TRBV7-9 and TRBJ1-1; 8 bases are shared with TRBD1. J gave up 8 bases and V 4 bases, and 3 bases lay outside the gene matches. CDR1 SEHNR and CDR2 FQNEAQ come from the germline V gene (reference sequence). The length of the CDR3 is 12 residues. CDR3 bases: TGTGCCAGCAGCTCGGACAGGGCGGAAGCTTTCTTT. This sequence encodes CASSSDRAEAFF.

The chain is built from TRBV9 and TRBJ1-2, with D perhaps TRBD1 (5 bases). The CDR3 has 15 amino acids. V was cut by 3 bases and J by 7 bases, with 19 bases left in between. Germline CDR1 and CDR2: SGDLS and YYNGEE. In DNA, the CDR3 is TGTGCCAGCAGCGCCGCAGGGACGACTCTCTCTGGCTACACCTTC. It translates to CASSAAGTTLSGYTF.

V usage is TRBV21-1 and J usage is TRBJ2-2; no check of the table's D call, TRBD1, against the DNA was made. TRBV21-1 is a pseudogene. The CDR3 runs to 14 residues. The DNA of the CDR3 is TGTGCCAGCCGGGACAGGGGAGTGGCCGGGGAGCTGTTTTTT. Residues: CASRDRGVAGELFF.

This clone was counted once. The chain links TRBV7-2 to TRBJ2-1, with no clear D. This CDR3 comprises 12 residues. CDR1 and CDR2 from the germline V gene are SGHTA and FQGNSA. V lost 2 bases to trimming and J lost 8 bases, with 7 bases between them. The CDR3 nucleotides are TGTGCCAGCAGCTTATTTTCATATGAGCAGTTCTTC. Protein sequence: CASSLFSYEQFF.

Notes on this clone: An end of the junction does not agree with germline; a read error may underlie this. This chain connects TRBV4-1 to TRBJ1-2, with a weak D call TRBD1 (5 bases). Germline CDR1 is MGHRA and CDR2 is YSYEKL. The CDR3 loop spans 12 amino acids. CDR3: CASSKDSYGYTF. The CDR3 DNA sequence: TGCGCCAGCAGCAAAGACAGCTATGGCTACACCTTC.

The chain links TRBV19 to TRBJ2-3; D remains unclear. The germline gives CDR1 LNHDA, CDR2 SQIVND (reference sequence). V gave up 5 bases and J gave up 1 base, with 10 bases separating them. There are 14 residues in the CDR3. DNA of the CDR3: TGTGCCAGTAGTCAGGACGCGGGCACAGATACGCAGTATTTT. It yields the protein CASSQDAGTDTQYF.

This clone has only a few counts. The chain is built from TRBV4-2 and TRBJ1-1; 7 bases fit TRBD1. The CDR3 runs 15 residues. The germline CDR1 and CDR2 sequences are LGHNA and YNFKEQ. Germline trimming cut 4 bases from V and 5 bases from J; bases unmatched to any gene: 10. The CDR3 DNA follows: TGTGCCAGCAGCCGGGACCGACAGGGCCTAACTGAAGCTTTCTTT. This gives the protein CASSRDRQGLTEAFF.

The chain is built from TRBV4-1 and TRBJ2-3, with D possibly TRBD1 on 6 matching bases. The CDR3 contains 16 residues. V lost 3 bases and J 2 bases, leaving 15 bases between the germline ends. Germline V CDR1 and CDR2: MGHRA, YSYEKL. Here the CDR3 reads CASSQHGQPNTDTQYF. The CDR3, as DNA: TGCGCCAGCAGCCAGCACGGACAGCCGAACACAGATACGCAGTATTTT.

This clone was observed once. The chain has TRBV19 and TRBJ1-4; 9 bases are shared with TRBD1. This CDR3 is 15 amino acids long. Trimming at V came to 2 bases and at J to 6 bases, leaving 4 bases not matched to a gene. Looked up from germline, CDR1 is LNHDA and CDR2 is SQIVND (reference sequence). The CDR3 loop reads CASSIIGTGYEKLFF. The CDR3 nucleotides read TGTGCCAGTAGTATAATCGGGACAGGGTATGAAAAACTGTTTTTT. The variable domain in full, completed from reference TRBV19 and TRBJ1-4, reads DGGITQSPKYLFRKEGQNVTLSCEQNLNHDAMYWYRQDPGQGLRLIYYSQIVNDFQKGDIAEGYSVSREKKESFPLTVTSAQKNPTAFYLCASSIIGTGYEKLFFGSGTQLSVL.

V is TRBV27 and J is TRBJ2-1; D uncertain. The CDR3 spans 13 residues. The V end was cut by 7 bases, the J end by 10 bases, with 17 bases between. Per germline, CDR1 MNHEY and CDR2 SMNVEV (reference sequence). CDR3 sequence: CASTSFGDVEQFF. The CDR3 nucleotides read TGTGCCAGCACCAGCTTTGGGGATGTCGAGCAGTTCTTC.

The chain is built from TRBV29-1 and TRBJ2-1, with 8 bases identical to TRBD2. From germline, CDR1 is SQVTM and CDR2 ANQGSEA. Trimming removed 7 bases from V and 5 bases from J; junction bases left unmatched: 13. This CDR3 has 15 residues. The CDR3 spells CSAMKPAGGNNEQFF. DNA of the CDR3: TGCAGCGCCATGAAACCGGCGGGAGGTAACAATGAGCAGTTCTTC.

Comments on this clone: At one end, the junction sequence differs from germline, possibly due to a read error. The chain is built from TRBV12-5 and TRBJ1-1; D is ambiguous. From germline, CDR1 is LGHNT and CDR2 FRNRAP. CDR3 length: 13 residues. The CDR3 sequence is CASGLDGNTEAFF. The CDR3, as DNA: TGTGCTAGTGGCTTGGACGGAAACACTGAAGCTTTCTTT.

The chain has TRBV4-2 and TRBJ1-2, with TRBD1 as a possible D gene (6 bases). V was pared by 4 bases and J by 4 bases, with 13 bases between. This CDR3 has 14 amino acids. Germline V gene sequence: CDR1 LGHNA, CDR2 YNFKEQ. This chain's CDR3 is CASSPGGSLYGYTF. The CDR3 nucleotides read TGTGCCAGCAGCCCTGGGGGCAGCCTCTATGGCTACACCTTC.

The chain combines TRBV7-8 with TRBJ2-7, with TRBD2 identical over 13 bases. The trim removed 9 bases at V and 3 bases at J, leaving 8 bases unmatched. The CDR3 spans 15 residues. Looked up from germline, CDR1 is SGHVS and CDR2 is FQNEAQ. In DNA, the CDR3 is TGTGCCAGTACGCCGGGACTAGCGGGAAGCTACGAGCAGTACTTC. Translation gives CASTPGLAGSYEQYF.

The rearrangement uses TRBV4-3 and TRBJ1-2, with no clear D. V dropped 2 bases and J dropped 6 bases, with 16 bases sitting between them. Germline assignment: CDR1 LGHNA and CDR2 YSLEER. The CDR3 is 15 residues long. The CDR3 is CASSQITEPQDGYTF. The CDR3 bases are TGCGCCAGCAGCCAAATCACCGAACCCCAGGATGGCTACACCTTC.